These 5 T cell receptor beta chains share one sample of origin, sequenced in a study of T cell changes during pregnancy in multiple sclerosis. The table came from immunoSEQ multiplex PCR; TCRdb's copy has only in-frame clones and leaves some out. Here the sample spans 65,000 to 80,000 clones, over 75% being singletons. The sample in question was peripheral blood, obtained in the third trimester of pregnancy. These TCRs come from a female donor with multiple sclerosis, enrolled in a pregnancy study.

The chain joins TRBV11-2 to TRBJ2-7; maybe TRBD2 (7 bases). V was clipped by 2 bases and J by 3 bases, with 17 bases between them. Germline V CDR1 and CDR2: SGHAT, FQNNGV. The CDR3 totals 16 residues. The CDR3 spells CASSLNGGLDFYEQYF. The CDR3 DNA follows: TGTGCCAGCAGCTTAAACGGGGGGCTAGATTTCTACGAGCAGTACTTC.

The chain is built from TRBV7-9 and TRBJ1-5, with 9 bases fitting TRBD1. Looked up from germline, CDR1 is SEHNR and CDR2 is FQNEAQ (reference sequence). V gave up 1 base and J gave up 4 bases; unmatched junction bases: 5. This CDR3 is built from 16 residues. CDR3 sequence (DNA): TGTGCCAGCAGCTTAGGGACAGGGGTACAAAATCAGCCCCAGCATTTT. This sequence encodes CASSLGTGVQNQPQHF.

The rearrangement links TRBV19 to TRBJ2-5, with 7 bases that match TRBD1. Germline V lookup: CDR1 LNHDA, CDR2 SQIVND (reference sequence). Trimming took 0 bases from V and 2 from J; bases not matched to a gene: 3. This CDR3 is 15 amino acids long. The DNA of the CDR3 is TGTGCCAGTAGTATAGAATGGGACAGACAAGAGACCCAGTACTTC. It codes for CASSIEWDRQETQYF.

The genes are TRBV19 and TRBJ1-2; TRBD1 agrees at 7 bases. CDR1 and CDR2 (germline): LNHDA, SQIVND (reference sequence). V dropped 7 bases and J dropped 4; count of bases not matched to a gene: 6. This CDR3 spans 13 amino acids. CDR3 sequence: CASTPRDSYGYTF. For the CDR3, the DNA is TGTGCCAGTACCCCTCGGGACAGCTATGGCTACACCTTC.

The genes are TRBV11-3 and TRBJ2-7; D gene ambiguous. The V and J ends lost 1 base and 3 bases respectively, with 4 bases between them. CDR3 length: 12 amino acids. Germline V gene lookup returns CDR1 SGHNT and CDR2 YENEEA. The CDR3 is CASSLGSYEQYF. CDR3 sequence (DNA): TGTGCCAGCAGCTTAGGCAGCTACGAGCAGTACTTC.